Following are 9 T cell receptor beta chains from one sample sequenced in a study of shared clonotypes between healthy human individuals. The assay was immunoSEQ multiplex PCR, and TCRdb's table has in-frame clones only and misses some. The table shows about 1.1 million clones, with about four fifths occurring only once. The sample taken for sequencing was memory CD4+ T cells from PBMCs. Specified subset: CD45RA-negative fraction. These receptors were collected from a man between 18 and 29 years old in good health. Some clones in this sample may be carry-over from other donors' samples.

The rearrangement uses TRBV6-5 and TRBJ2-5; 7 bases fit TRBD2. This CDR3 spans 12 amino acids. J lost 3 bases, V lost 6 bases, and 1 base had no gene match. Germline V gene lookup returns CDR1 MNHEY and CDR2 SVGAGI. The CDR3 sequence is CASRGREETQYF. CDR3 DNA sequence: TGTGCCAGCAGGGGGAGGGAAGAGACCCAGTACTTC.

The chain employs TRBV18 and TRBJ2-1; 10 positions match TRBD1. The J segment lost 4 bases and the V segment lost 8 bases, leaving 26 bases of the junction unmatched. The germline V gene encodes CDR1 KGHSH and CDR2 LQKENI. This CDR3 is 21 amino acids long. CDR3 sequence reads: CASTGTGARAGVGGLYNEQFF. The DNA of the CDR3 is TGTGCCAGCACTGGGACAGGGGCGAGAGCGGGAGTAGGTGGACTGTACAATGAGCAGTTCTTC.

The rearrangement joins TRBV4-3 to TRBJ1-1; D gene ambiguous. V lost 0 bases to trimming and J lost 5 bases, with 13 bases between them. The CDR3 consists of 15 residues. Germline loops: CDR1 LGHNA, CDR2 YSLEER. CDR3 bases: TGCGCCAGCAGCCAAGACAGGAGACTCAGAACTGAAGCTTTCTTT. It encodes CASSQDRRLRTEAFF.

CDR3 residues: CASSTGQGAYEQFF. The CDR3 DNA is TGTGCCAGTAGTACGGGACAGGGGGCCTATGAGCAGTTCTTC. The chain joins TRBV19 to TRBJ2-1; 12 bases agree with TRBD1. Germline values: CDR1 LNHDA, CDR2 SQIVND (reference sequence). The CDR3 totals 14 residues. The V and J ends lost 4 bases and 8 bases, in that order; junction bases with no gene match: 3.

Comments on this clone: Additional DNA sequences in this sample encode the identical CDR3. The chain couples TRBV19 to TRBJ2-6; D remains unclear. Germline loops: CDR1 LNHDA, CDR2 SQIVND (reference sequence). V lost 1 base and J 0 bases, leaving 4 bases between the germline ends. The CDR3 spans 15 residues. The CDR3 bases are TGTGCCAGTAGTATAGGCGGCTCTGGGGCCAACGTCCTGACTTTC. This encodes CASSIGGSGANVLTF.

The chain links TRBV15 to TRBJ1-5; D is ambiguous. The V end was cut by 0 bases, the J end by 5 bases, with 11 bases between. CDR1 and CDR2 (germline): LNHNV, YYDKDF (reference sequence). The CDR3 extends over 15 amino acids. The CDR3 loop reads CATSRDLTAYQPQHF. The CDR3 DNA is TGTGCCACCAGCAGAGATTTAACAGCTTATCAGCCCCAGCATTTT. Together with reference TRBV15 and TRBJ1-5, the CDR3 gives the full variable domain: DAMVIQNPRYQVTQFGKPVTLSCSQTLNHNVMYWYQQKSSQAPKLLFHYYDKDFNNEADTPDNFQSRRPNTSFCFLDIRSPGLGDTAMYLCATSRDLTAYQPQHFGDGTRLSIL.

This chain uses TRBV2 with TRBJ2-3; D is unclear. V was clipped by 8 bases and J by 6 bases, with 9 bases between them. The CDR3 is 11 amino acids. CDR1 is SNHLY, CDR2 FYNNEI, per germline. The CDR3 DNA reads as TGTGCCAGCCTCACCCGGGATACGCAGTATTTT. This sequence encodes CASLTRDTQYF.

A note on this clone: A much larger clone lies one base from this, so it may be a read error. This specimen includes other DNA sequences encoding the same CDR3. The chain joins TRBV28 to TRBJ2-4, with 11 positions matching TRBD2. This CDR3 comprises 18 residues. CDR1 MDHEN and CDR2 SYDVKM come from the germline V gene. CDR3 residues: CASSFYYGTSGGSNIQYF. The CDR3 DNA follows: TGCGCCAGCAGTTTCTATTATGGCACTAGCGGGGGATCAAACATTCAGTACTTC.

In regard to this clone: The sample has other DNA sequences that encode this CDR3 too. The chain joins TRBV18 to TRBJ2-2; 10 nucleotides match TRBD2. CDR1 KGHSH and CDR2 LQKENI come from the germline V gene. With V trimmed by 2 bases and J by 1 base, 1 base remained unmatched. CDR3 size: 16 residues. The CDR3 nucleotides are TGTGCCAGCTCACCATGGACTAGCGGGAACACCGGGGAGCTGTTTTTT. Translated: CASSPWTSGNTGELFF. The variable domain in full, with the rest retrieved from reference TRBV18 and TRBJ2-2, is NAGVMQNPRHLVRRRGQEARLRCSPMKGHSHVYWYRQLPEEGLKFMVYLQKENIIDESGMPKERFSAEFPKEGPSILRIQQVVRGDSAAYFCASSPWTSGNTGELFFGEGSRLTVL.